One TCR beta chain is described in this entry. Its antigen is unknown. Other DNA sequences from this sample encode an identical CDR3 as well. The data are from a study of shared clonotypes between healthy human individuals. The wider study: A couple of female and a few male donors aged 18 to 49 were enrolled. Study-wide results and caveats: Generally, naive subsets (rather than memory subsets) showed larger estimated richness. Shared clonotypes: about 5% naive CD4, about 4% naive CD8, about 2.5% memory CD4, over 0.3% memory CD8.

The V end lost 5 bases, the J end lost 2 bases, and 6 bases lay between the germline ends. CDR3 length: 12 residues. Germline V lookup: CDR1 SNHLY, CDR2 FYNNEI. The data were produced by immunoSEQ multiplex PCR, yet TCRdb's version contains in-frame clones alone and is incomplete. Of roughly 1 million clones listed, about 80% are singletons. The J gene is TRBJ1-2, the V gene TRBV2; unclear D gene. The sample was memory CD4+ T cells from PBMCs. Regarding subset: CD45RA-negative fraction. This TCR was sampled from a man younger than 30 in good health. Some clones in this sample may be carry-over from other donors' samples. This chain's CDR3 is CASSRSNYGYTF. The CDR3 coding sequence is TGTGCCAGCAGTCGCAGCAACTATGGCTACACCTTC.